Presented here are 2 T cell receptor beta chains from one specimen sequenced in a study of blood T cell repertoires in COVID-19. Generated by immunoSEQ multiplex PCR, the TCRdb table keeps only in-frame clones and is missing some. The table has 93,000 or so clones, about 80% seen once. The sample consisted of peripheral blood. The receptors originated from a human donor in a cohort sampled during active COVID-19.

The rearrangement uses TRBV6-2 or TRBV6-3 and TRBJ1-1; TRBD1 agrees at 8 bases. Germline trimming cut 4 bases from V and 1 base from J; bases unmatched to any gene: 2. CDR3 length: 14 residues. CDR1 and CDR2 from the germline V gene are MNHEY and SVGEGT. In nucleotides, the CDR3 is TGTGCCAGCAGTTTTGGACAGGGGAACACTGAAGCTTTCTTT. It codes for CASSFGQGNTEAFF.

CDR3 loop: CATSDGRLPTDTQYF. CDR3 nucleotides: TGTGCCACCAGTGATGGTCGACTACCCACAGATACGCAGTATTTT. J is TRBJ2-3 and V is TRBV24-1; weak D call: TRBD2 (5 bases). The CDR3 is made up of 15 amino acids. Germline V CDR1 and CDR2: KGHDR, SFDVKD. V gave up 3 bases and J gave up 2 bases, with 11 bases separating them.